One and the same sample provided the 16 T cell receptor beta chains below, sequenced in a study of blood T cell repertoires in COVID-19. Clones were read by immunoSEQ multiplex PCR, and TCRdb kept only the in-frame ones, dropping some. The repertoire holds roughly 420,000 clones, with roughly 90% as singletons. Sequenced material: PBMCs or T cells enriched from blood (not recorded which). The receptors were gathered from a woman in her thirties with acute COVID-19.

The chain combines TRBV5-1 with TRBJ1-2, with D perhaps matching TRBD1 (6 bases). CDR3 size: 14 residues. CDR1 is SGHRS and CDR2 is YFSETQ in the germline V gene. V was trimmed by 5 bases and J by 8 bases, leaving 19 bases between them. The CDR3 DNA reads TGCGCCAGCAGACTTGGTCAGGCCCAGGGGGGCTACACCTTC. This encodes CASRLGQAQGGYTF.

This chain uses TRBV19 with TRBJ1-1, with TRBD1 as a possible D gene (6 bases). The V end lost 4 bases, the J end lost 5 bases, and 26 bases lay between the germline ends. Germline V gene data show CDR1 as LNHDA and CDR2 as SQIVND (reference sequence). This CDR3 has 18 residues. The DNA of the CDR3 is TGTGCCAGTAGTACCCGGGCTGGGGGCAGGGCGCGATTGACTGAAGCTTTCTTT. Its translation is CASSTRAGGRARLTEAFF.

The CDR3 loop is CASRYSGATEAFF. The CDR3 DNA is TGCGCCAGCAGGTACTCAGGGGCCACTGAAGCTTTCTTT. V gene TRBV10-1 combines with J gene TRBJ1-1; D is perhaps TRBD1 (6 bases). The V and J ends lost 6 bases and 4 bases respectively, with 12 bases between them. CDR1 is WNHNN and CDR2 is SYGVQD in the germline V gene (reference sequence). The CDR3 sequence is 13 residues long.

The chain employs TRBV4-1 and TRBJ2-7, with 9 bases that match TRBD2. V was clipped by 4 bases and J by 4 bases; unmatched bases: 8. The CDR3 has 15 amino acids. Germline V gene data show CDR1 as MGHRA and CDR2 as YSYEKL. The CDR3 loop reads CASSRAAGGVYEQYF. CDR3 coding DNA: TGCGCCAGCAGCCGTGCAGCGGGGGGAGTATACGAGCAGTACTTC.

The chain combines TRBV5-1 with TRBJ2-3; D possibly corresponds to TRBD2 (5 bases). Germline V CDR1 and CDR2: SGHRS, YFSETQ. The ends were cut back, 3 bases at V and 4 bases at J, with 18 bases in the middle. The CDR3 consists of 16 residues. The CDR3 bases are TGCGCCAGCAGCTCCGGACTCACCACCAGGTCAGATACGCAGTATTTT. This gives the protein CASSSGLTTRSDTQYF.

The V and J genes are TRBV7-9 and TRBJ1-4; D remains unclear. Germline V lookup: CDR1 SEHNR, CDR2 FQNEAQ (reference sequence). V was pared by 4 bases and J by 7 bases, with 16 bases between. This CDR3 has 15 residues. The CDR3 DNA sequence: TGTGCCAGCAGCTCCGTCGGAAAGGCGGCTGAAAAACTGTTTTTT. As protein: CASSSVGKAAEKLFF.

The rearrangement links TRBV14 to TRBJ1-2, with a weak D call TRBD1 (5 bases). This CDR3 comprises 15 residues. The germline gives CDR1 SGHDN, CDR2 FVKESK. Deletions cut 5 bases from V and 7 bases from J, with 20 bases between. The CDR3 is CASSAQRGRVSGYTF. CDR3 coding DNA: TGTGCCAGCAGCGCGCAACGGGGGAGAGTGTCTGGCTACACCTTC.

The genes are TRBV18 and TRBJ2-1, with a possible D match to TRBD1 (6 bases). CDR1 and CDR2 from the germline V gene are KGHSH and LQKENI. Trimming removed 1 base at V and 9 bases at J, with 22 bases between. This CDR3 has 17 residues. CDR3 bases: TGTGCCAGCTCACCACAATTTACGCATCAAAGGGGGTCTGAGCAGTTCTTC. This sequence encodes CASSPQFTHQRGSEQFF.

The CDR3 loop is CAWAGQPNTEAFF. The CDR3 coding sequence is TGTGCCTGGGCGGGACAGCCTAACACTGAAGCTTTCTTT. The chain recombines TRBV30 with TRBJ1-1; 7 positions match TRBD1. The CDR3 spans 13 residues. The germline CDR1 and CDR2 sequences are GTSNPN and SVGIG (reference sequence). With V trimmed by 5 bases and J by 2 bases, 5 bases remained unmatched.

This rearrangement joins TRBV11-1 to TRBJ2-3; D remains unclear. Germline-derived CDR1 and CDR2 are SGHAT and FQDESV (reference sequence). The V end was cut by 6 bases, the J end by 4 bases, with 11 bases between. This CDR3 spans 13 amino acids. CDR3 DNA: TGTGCCAGCAGTTTGAGCCAGGCAGATACGCAGTATTTT. Its translation: CASSLSQADTQYF.

This chain links TRBV24-1 with TRBJ1-1; D is perhaps TRBD1 (6 bases). Trimming pared 4 bases from V and 8 bases from J, leaving 13 bases between. Germline CDR1 and CDR2: KGHDR and SFDVKD. This CDR3 is built from 13 residues. This chain's CDR3 is CATSDSGHYEAFF. CDR3 sequence (DNA): TGTGCCACCAGTGACTCGGGACACTACGAAGCTTTCTTT.

V and J are TRBV19 and TRBJ2-7, with TRBD2 as a possible D gene (7 bases). Germline V gene sequence: CDR1 LNHDA, CDR2 SQIVND (reference sequence). The ends were cut back, 8 bases at V and 3 bases at J, with 14 bases in the middle. This CDR3 is built from 13 residues. CDR3 protein: CASGRGANYEQYF. CDR3 DNA sequence: TGTGCCAGTGGCCGGGGGGCGAACTACGAGCAGTACTTC.

The genes are TRBV5-5 and TRBJ1-1; tentative D call: TRBD1 (6 bases). V shed 2 bases and J shed 1 base, with 9 bases lying between them. The germline V gene has CDR1 SGHKS and CDR2 YYEKEE (reference sequence). The CDR3 consists of 14 residues. The CDR3 reads CASSFSQGNTEAFF. The CDR3, as DNA: TGTGCCAGCAGCTTTTCACAGGGGAACACTGAAGCTTTCTTT.

The rearrangement uses TRBV29-1 and TRBJ2-7; 11 bases agree with TRBD1. V was pared by 7 bases and J by 2 bases, with 13 bases of the junction left unmatched. There are 16 residues in the CDR3. Germline values: CDR1 SQVTM, CDR2 ANQGSEA. CDR3 region: CSAEISDRGLAYEQYF. DNA of the CDR3: TGCAGCGCCGAAATATCGGACAGGGGGCTAGCCTACGAGCAGTACTTC.

The genes are TRBV7-2 and TRBJ1-6, with 7 positions matching TRBD1. The germline V gene has CDR1 SGHTA and CDR2 FQGNSA. The V gene end was trimmed by 1 base and the J gene end by 0 bases; junction bases not matched to a gene: 9. The CDR3 has 19 amino acids. The chain's CDR3 is CASSLVTGPRSSYNSPLHF. The CDR3 DNA reads as TGTGCCAGCAGCTTAGTGACAGGGCCTCGGAGCTCCTATAATTCACCCCTCCACTTT. Looking up the rest from reference TRBV7-2 and TRBJ1-6 gives the full variable domain: GAGVSQSPSNKVTEKGKDVELRCDPISGHTALYWYRQSLGQGLEFLIYFQGNSAPDKSGLPSDRFSAERTGGSVSTLTIQRTQQEDSAVYLCASSLVTGPRSSYNSPLHFGNGTRLTVT.

The chain has TRBV15 and TRBJ1-6, with 7 bases identical to TRBD1. The CDR3 runs 16 residues. The V and J ends lost 5 bases and 4 bases, in that order; junction bases with no gene match: 8. Germline V gene data show CDR1 as LNHNV and CDR2 as YYDKDF (reference sequence). The DNA for the CDR3 is TGTGCCACCAGCGAGACAGGGTCCCAATATAATTCACCCCTCCACTTT. This codes for CATSETGSQYNSPLHF.